This is a list of T cell receptor beta chains from one sample in a study of siplizumab effects on memory and regulatory T cells. Clones were read by immunoSEQ multiplex PCR, and TCRdb kept only the in-frame ones, dropping some. This sample has 70,000 to 100,000 clones, with approximately 97% found just once. Sample: naive CD4+ T cells sorted from blood. All receptors derive from a human donor in good health. Both conserved end residues are part of each CDR3. Fields, in order: CDR3 protein, CDR3 DNA, clone size, D gene, V gene, J gene. D genes are given only for firm matches. Some rows mark clone size as missing; the rest say once, few, many or name a class of expanded clone.

CDR3 protein: CASSPGPDGGYTF
CDR3 DNA: TGTGCCAGCAGCCCCGGTCCCGACGGGGGCTACACCTTC
clone size: NA
D gene: NA
V gene: TRBV11-2
J gene: TRBJ1-2

CDR3 protein: CASSLSGSVRAFF
CDR3 DNA: TGTGCCAGCAGTCTCTCAGGGTCGGTTAGGGCTTTCTTT
clone size: NA
D gene: NA
V gene: TRBV27
J gene: TRBJ1-1

CDR3 protein: CASSYSGQVLYGYTF
CDR3 DNA: TGTGCCAGCAGTTACTCGGGACAGGTTTTGTATGGCTACACCTTC
clone size: once
D gene: TRBD1
V gene: TRBV6-5
J gene: TRBJ1-2

CDR3 protein: CASRASAYNSPLHF
CDR3 DNA: TGTGCCAGCAGAGCCTCCGCGTATAATTCACCCCTCCACTTT
clone size: NA
D gene: NA
V gene: TRBV27
J gene: TRBJ1-6

CDR3 protein: CASSQLLGQTYEQYF
CDR3 DNA: TGTGCCAGCTCACAACTGTTGGGACAAACCTACGAGCAGTACTTC
clone size: NA
D gene: NA
V gene: TRBV18
J gene: TRBJ2-7

CDR3 protein: CASSSGQGLHEQYF
CDR3 DNA: TGCGCCAGCAGCTCAGGACAGGGACTCCACGAGCAGTACTTC
clone size: NA
D gene: TRBD1
V gene: TRBV5-1
J gene: TRBJ2-7

CDR3 protein: CASSPDGVGNTIYF
CDR3 DNA: TGTGCCAGCAGCCCCGATGGGGTAGGAAACACCATATATTTT
clone size: NA
D gene: NA
V gene: TRBV7-2
J gene: TRBJ1-3

CDR3 protein: CASSPQGSNQPQHF
CDR3 DNA: TGTGCCAGCTCACCCCAGGGAAGCAATCAGCCCCAGCATTTT
clone size: few
D gene: NA
V gene: TRBV18
J gene: TRBJ1-5

CDR3 protein: CASSVATAGGQETQYF
CDR3 DNA: TGTGCCAGCAGCGTAGCCACAGCGGGGGGGCAGGAGACCCAGTACTTC
clone size: once
D gene: TRBD2
V gene: TRBV9
J gene: TRBJ2-5

CDR3 protein: CASSQETWREQYF
CDR3 DNA: TGTGCCAGCAGCCAAGAAACTTGGCGCGAGCAGTACTTC
clone size: NA
D gene: NA
V gene: TRBV4-2
J gene: TRBJ2-7

CDR3 protein: CASSVQTGNEQFF
CDR3 DNA: TGTGCCAGTAGTGTCCAAACAGGTAATGAGCAGTTCTTC
clone size: NA
D gene: NA
V gene: TRBV19
J gene: TRBJ2-1

CDR3 protein: CASSPSQGVVMNEQFF
CDR3 DNA: TGTGCCAGCTCACCATCGCAGGGGGTAGTCATGAATGAGCAGTTCTTC
clone size: NA
D gene: TRBD1
V gene: TRBV18
J gene: TRBJ2-1

CDR3 protein: CASSFGQHRILYGYTF
CDR3 DNA: TGTGCCAGCAGCTTCGGACAGCACCGGATTCTCTATGGCTACACCTTC
clone size: NA
D gene: NA
V gene: TRBV7-9
J gene: TRBJ1-2

CDR3 protein: CAWKFSREGTQYF
CDR3 DNA: TGTGCCTGGAAATTTTCTCGCGAGGGGACCCAGTACTTC
clone size: NA
D gene: NA
V gene: TRBV30
J gene: TRBJ2-5

CDR3 protein: CASSQDLRGGGDEQYF
CDR3 DNA: TGCGCCAGCAGCCAAGATCTGAGAGGGGGAGGGGACGAGCAGTACTTC
clone size: NA
D gene: NA
V gene: TRBV4-3
J gene: TRBJ2-7

CDR3 protein: CASSPDTGELFF
CDR3 DNA: TGTGCCAGCAGCCCGGACACCGGGGAGCTGTTTTTT
clone size: NA
D gene: NA
V gene: TRBV11-2
J gene: TRBJ2-2

CDR3 protein: CASSLQRAGSEAFF
CDR3 DNA: TGTGCCAGTAGTTTGCAGAGAGCAGGCTCTGAAGCTTTCTTT
clone size: NA
D gene: NA
V gene: TRBV19
J gene: TRBJ1-1

CDR3 protein: CASSLEQGAGYTF
CDR3 DNA: TGTGCCAGCAGCTTAGAACAGGGGGCTGGCTACACCTTC
clone size: NA
D gene: TRBD1
V gene: TRBV7-6
J gene: TRBJ1-2

CDR3 protein: CASSQERGAIGNEQFF
CDR3 DNA: TGTGCCAGCAGCCAAGAGCGGGGGGCCATAGGGAATGAGCAGTTCTTC
clone size: once
D gene: TRBD2
V gene: TRBV4-2
J gene: TRBJ2-1

CDR3 protein: CASQNRGSGNTIYF
CDR3 DNA: TGTGCCAGCCAGAACAGGGGCTCTGGAAACACCATATATTTT
clone size: once
D gene: TRBD1
V gene: TRBV19
J gene: TRBJ1-3

CDR3 protein: CASSYRGLVTDTQYF
CDR3 DNA: TGTGCCAGCAGTTACAGGGGGCTTGTCACAGATACGCAGTATTTT
clone size: NA
D gene: TRBD1
V gene: TRBV6-5
J gene: TRBJ2-3

CDR3 protein: CASSLDRGEQPQHF
CDR3 DNA: TGTGCCAGCAGCTTAGATAGGGGCGAGCAGCCCCAGCATTTT
clone size: NA
D gene: NA
V gene: TRBV7-2
J gene: TRBJ1-5

CDR3 protein: CASSLPLGRALNQPQHF
CDR3 DNA: TGTGCCAGCAGTTTACCCCTCGGCAGGGCCCTCAATCAGCCCCAGCATTTT
clone size: NA
D gene: NA
V gene: TRBV28
J gene: TRBJ1-5

CDR3 protein: CASSLVAGTLTEKLFF
CDR3 DNA: TGTGCCAGCAGCTTAGTAGCCGGGACATTAACTGAAAAACTGTTTTTT
clone size: NA
D gene: NA
V gene: TRBV7-2
J gene: TRBJ1-4

CDR3 protein: CASSQGGGVENNEQFF
CDR3 DNA: TGCGCCAGCAGCCAAGGGGGAGGGGTCGAGAACAATGAGCAGTTCTTC
clone size: NA
D gene: TRBD2
V gene: TRBV4-3
J gene: TRBJ2-1

CDR3 protein: CASSFPRGQGRPGSTEAFF
CDR3 DNA: TGTGCCAGCAGCTTCCCTCGAGGGCAGGGCCGGCCGGGGTCCACTGAAGCTTTCTTT
clone size: NA
D gene: NA
V gene: TRBV11-2
J gene: TRBJ1-1

CDR3 protein: CASSRGGAEKLFF
CDR3 DNA: TGTGCCAGCAGTAGAGGGGGCGCTGAAAAACTGTTTTTT
clone size: NA
D gene: TRBD1
V gene: TRBV27
J gene: TRBJ1-4

CDR3 protein: CASSYFLAGNTGELFF
CDR3 DNA: TGTGCCAGCAGTTACTTTCTAGCGGGGAACACCGGGGAGCTGTTTTTT
clone size: once
D gene: TRBD2
V gene: TRBV6-5
J gene: TRBJ2-2

CDR3 protein: CASSVQSGTSGDTQYF
CDR3 DNA: TGTGCCAGCAGCGTTCAATCCGGGACTAGCGGGGATACGCAGTATTTT
clone size: once
D gene: TRBD2
V gene: TRBV11-2
J gene: TRBJ2-3

CDR3 protein: CASSPRQGWNYGYTF
CDR3 DNA: TGTGCCAGCAGCCCTAGACAGGGCTGGAACTATGGCTACACCTTC
clone size: once
D gene: TRBD1
V gene: TRBV5-6
J gene: TRBJ1-2

CDR3 protein: CSALGTGDEKLFF
CDR3 DNA: TGCAGCGCCTTAGGCACGGGGGATGAAAAACTGTTTTTT
clone size: NA
D gene: NA
V gene: TRBV29-1
J gene: TRBJ1-4

CDR3 protein: CASSPRQHQSSGNTIYF
CDR3 DNA: TGTGCCAGCAGCCCCCGACAGCACCAAAGCTCTGGAAACACCATATATTTT
clone size: NA
D gene: NA
V gene: TRBV9
J gene: TRBJ1-3

CDR3 protein: CASSIDLRGTSTDTQYF
CDR3 DNA: TGTGCCAGTAGTATAGATCTCCGAGGGACTAGCACAGATACGCAGTATTTT
clone size: NA
D gene: NA
V gene: TRBV19
J gene: TRBJ2-3

CDR3 protein: CASSLAGVSYNEQFF
CDR3 DNA: TGTGCCAGCAGCCTAGCGGGGGTCTCCTACAATGAGCAGTTCTTC
clone size: NA
D gene: TRBD2
V gene: TRBV7-3
J gene: TRBJ2-1

CDR3 protein: CASSAGGFVENEQFF
CDR3 DNA: TGTGCCAGCAGTGCTGGGGGGTTTGTTGAAAATGAGCAGTTCTTC
clone size: NA
D gene: NA
V gene: TRBV5-4
J gene: TRBJ2-1

CDR3 protein: CASRRSGGTDTQYF
CDR3 DNA: TGCGCCAGCAGACGAAGCGGGGGGACAGATACGCAGTATTTT
clone size: NA
D gene: TRBD2
V gene: TRBV4-3
J gene: TRBJ2-3

CDR3 protein: CASSLVINEQFF
CDR3 DNA: TGTGCCAGCAGCTTGGTAATCAATGAGCAGTTCTTC
clone size: NA
D gene: NA
V gene: TRBV7-2
J gene: TRBJ2-1

CDR3 protein: CASSLTPGTDMQYF
CDR3 DNA: TGTGCCAGCAGCTTAACTCCCGGCACAGATATGCAGTATTTT
clone size: NA
D gene: NA
V gene: TRBV7-3
J gene: TRBJ2-3

CDR3 protein: CASAGTGIYNEQFF
CDR3 DNA: TGTGCCAGTGCCGGGACAGGGATTTACAATGAGCAGTTCTTC
clone size: NA
D gene: TRBD1
V gene: TRBV19
J gene: TRBJ2-1

CDR3 protein: CASGRSLQSEKLFF
CDR3 DNA: TGTGCCAGCGGGCGAAGCTTACAGAGTGAAAAACTGTTTTTT
clone size: NA
D gene: NA
V gene: TRBV2
J gene: TRBJ1-4

CDR3 protein: CAISEIAEIYGYTF
CDR3 DNA: TGTGCCATCAGTGAAATCGCAGAGATCTATGGCTACACCTTC
clone size: NA
D gene: NA
V gene: TRBV10-3
J gene: TRBJ1-2

CDR3 protein: CASNGLAGGPDTQYF
CDR3 DNA: TGCGCCAGCAACGGACTAGCGGGGGGGCCAGATACGCAGTATTTT
clone size: NA
D gene: TRBD2
V gene: TRBV5-1
J gene: TRBJ2-3

CDR3 protein: CASRRNVQGWDTEAFF
CDR3 DNA: TGTGCCAGCAGACGGAATGTACAGGGTTGGGACACTGAAGCTTTCTTT
clone size: NA
D gene: NA
V gene: TRBV27
J gene: TRBJ1-1

CDR3 protein: CSVESRTDRKAFF
CDR3 DNA: TGCAGCGTTGAATCCCGGACAGATCGGAAAGCTTTCTTT
clone size: few
D gene: NA
V gene: TRBV29-1
J gene: TRBJ1-1

CDR3 protein: CASKGGQGSFSYNSPLHF
CDR3 DNA: TGTGCCAGTAAGGGTGGACAGGGGTCATTCTCCTATAATTCACCCCTCCACTTT
clone size: NA
D gene: TRBD1
V gene: TRBV19
J gene: TRBJ1-6

CDR3 protein: CASSLRLAGVETYEQYF
CDR3 DNA: TGTGCCAGCAGTTTAAGACTAGCGGGGGTCGAGACCTACGAGCAGTACTTC
clone size: NA
D gene: TRBD2
V gene: TRBV28
J gene: TRBJ2-7

CDR3 protein: CASSPLFANSYNEQFF
CDR3 DNA: TGTGCCAGCAGCCCCCTATTTGCCAACTCCTACAATGAGCAGTTCTTC
clone size: NA
D gene: NA
V gene: TRBV14
J gene: TRBJ2-1

CDR3 protein: CASSRGGSETQYF
CDR3 DNA: TGTGCCAGCAGCCGGGGGGGCTCAGAGACCCAGTACTTC
clone size: NA
D gene: TRBD2
V gene: TRBV7-9
J gene: TRBJ2-5

CDR3 protein: CASSQERTGPGANVLTF
CDR3 DNA: TGTGCCAGCAGCCAAGAAAGGACAGGGCCGGGGGCCAACGTCCTGACTTTC
clone size: NA
D gene: TRBD1
V gene: TRBV4-2
J gene: TRBJ2-6

CDR3 protein: CASSEGGGTTNEKLFF
CDR3 DNA: TGTGCCAGCAGTGAAGGGGGGGGAACAACTAATGAAAAACTGTTTTTT
clone size: NA
D gene: NA
V gene: TRBV6-1
J gene: TRBJ1-4

CDR3 protein: CASSVPGCGYTF
CDR3 DNA: TGCGCCAGCAGTGTGCCCGGTTGCGGCTACACCTTC
clone size: NA
D gene: NA
V gene: TRBV10-1
J gene: TRBJ1-2

CDR3 protein: CASILSAMRTEAFF
CDR3 DNA: TGTGCCAGCATCCTGTCAGCGATGCGGACTGAAGCTTTCTTT
clone size: NA
D gene: NA
V gene: TRBV7-8
J gene: TRBJ1-1

CDR3 protein: CASSPTDLEAFF
CDR3 DNA: TGTGCCAGCAGCCCTACGGACCTAGAAGCTTTCTTT
clone size: NA
D gene: NA
V gene: TRBV7-9
J gene: TRBJ1-1

CDR3 protein: CASSRLGRTATNEKLFF
CDR3 DNA: TGTGCCAGCTCACGACTCGGACGCACTGCAACTAATGAAAAACTGTTTTTT
clone size: NA
D gene: NA
V gene: TRBV18
J gene: TRBJ1-4

CDR3 protein: CASSIGVLNTEAFF
CDR3 DNA: TGTGCCAGTAGTATAGGTGTCTTGAACACTGAAGCTTTCTTT
clone size: NA
D gene: NA
V gene: TRBV19
J gene: TRBJ1-1